Included here is one TCR beta chain sequence, with context. Its antigen remains unidentified. No base quality information exists; no much larger clone differs at one position. Participants in the prospective study were enrolled through a virtual design, were aged about 18 to 90 years, and lived in 24 United States geographic areas. Cohort assignment in the prospective study relied on participant-reported clinical history from a screening survey and a study questionnaire. Recovered participants in ImmuneRACE Cohort 3 were defined by two consecutive negative NP/OP PCR tests, clearance by a healthcare professional, or resolution of symptoms. In the prospective study, mobile phlebotomists collected whole blood, serum and a nasopharyngeal or oropharyngeal swab from each participant. Participants in the prospective study had the option to provide additional blood draws and questionnaires over a roughly 2-month period. Blood samples from the prospective study were shipped frozen or at room temperature prior to DNA extraction.

The source of the sample is a study of blood T cell repertoires in COVID-19 (dated by TCRdb to about 2020). Study-wide context: Samples from collaborators originated in the United States, Italy and Spain and spanned both the acute and convalescent phases of COVID-19. The material from the prospective study consisted of cDNA or gDNA derived from T cells, B-cell-depleted T cells, or PBMCs. Deeply sampled blood TCRbeta repertoires from subjects exposed to, actively infected with, or recovered from COVID-19 were included in the dataset. The repertoires were released in a freely available public database meant as a resource for research on the immune response to SARS-CoV-2. The samples were drawn from two sources: the first 160 participants of the ongoing ImmuneRACE study, and some 1,300 subjects contributed by 6 global collaborators. Nearly every sample came with metadata listing a de-identified subject ID, COVID-19 status, age in years and sex. Where available, HLA class I and class II types were obtained from metadata supplied by the sample provider rather than from assay-based typing. Here is what the overall study found, with its caveats: How much clinical and demographic metadata was included differed by source and by participant, and the metadata was provided uncurated.

Measured from the cysteine to the phenylalanine, the CDR3 is 12 residues long. Only CDR3 DNA is held: 36 bases, read in frame from base 1. The junction carries 8 bases between V and J, which are trimmed by 1 base and 10 bases respectively. According to the germline V gene, CDR1 reads SGHTA and CDR2 reads FQGNSA. The immunoSEQ Assay, a bias-controlled multiplex PCR, was used to amplify TCRbeta CDR3 regions from genomic DNA. In the authors' own workflow: Within the assay, amplification of reference gene primers was used to estimate how many nucleated cells each sample contained. Sequence reads were collapsed and filtered to measure the absolute abundance of every unique TCRbeta CDR3 rearrangement. For each sample, productive Simpson clonality was calculated as the square root of Simpson's diversity index across productive rearrangements. TCRdb provides this immuneACCESS table in a form limited to in-frame rearrangements. Some clones are lacking; in checked studies, under half of them reflect an unresolved V gene, and why the rest are absent is not known. Clone size and V and J calls were adopted from that table, with D and trimming inferred from the DNA. This sample has around 300,000 clones in its table, and 88% of those were observed once. Of the sample, 2.5% to 3.5% is held by the ten largest clones.

The clonotype was recovered from a woman in her forties or fifties who had recovered from COVID-19. The rearrangement combines TRBV7-2 with TRBJ2-1, with the D gene not clear enough to name. Material for sequencing was PBMCs or T cells enriched from blood (not recorded which). This receptor carries the CDR3 CASSLERREQFF. DNA sequence: TGTGCCAGCAGCTTAGAACGGCGGGAGCAGTTCTTC.